Below, 3 T cell receptor beta chains from the same sample are listed, as sequenced in a study of response to subunit inactivated influenza vaccine. TCRdb reprocessed the RT-PCR reads via MiXCR and lists one record per CDR3 protein. Of more than 700,000 distinct CDR3 sequences listed, 21% were seen once; the top ten hold more than 8.5%. Sequencing was performed on PBMCs from blood, taken approximately 5 days after vaccination. Every receptor here comes from a man aged 45 to 65 who received an inactivated influenza vaccine.

This clonotype was seen only a few times. The V and J genes are TRBV29-1 and TRBJ2-2; 9 bases are a match to TRBD1. Germline V gene lookup returns CDR1 SQVTM and CDR2 ANQGSEA. V trimming: 3 bases; J trimming: 3 bases; junction bases outside the gene matches: 5. This CDR3 comprises 15 residues. The CDR3 region is CSVEDRGWYTGELFF. The CDR3 nucleotides are TGCAGCGTTGAGGACAGGGGATGGTACACCGGGGAGCTGTTTTTT.

V and J are TRBV7-2 and TRBJ2-3, with 11 positions matching TRBD2. This CDR3 contains 17 residues. Germline V CDR1 and CDR2: SGHTA, FQGNSA. V was clipped by 3 bases and J by 0 bases; unmatched bases: 5. CDR3 loop: CASSFPTSGVSTDTQYF. CDR3 DNA: TGTGCCAGCAGCTTCCCGACTAGCGGGGTTAGCACAGATACGCAGTATTTT.

This clonotype was observed many times. The CDR3 bases are TGTGCCAGCAGCCCTTGGACAGGGAGCTCCTACGAGCAGTACTTC. Translating it yields CASSPWTGSSYEQYF. The rearrangement links TRBV7-2 to TRBJ2-7, with 8 bases lining up with TRBD1. Germline CDR1 is SGHTA and CDR2 is FQGNSA. Trimming took 5 bases from V and 0 from J; bases not matched to a gene: 6. This CDR3 has 15 amino acids.